The present entry profiles one T cell receptor (beta chain) with its context. What it recognizes is unknown. Sequencing relied on immunoSEQ assay v3.0, run at survey level. The table came from immunoSEQ multiplex PCR; TCRdb's copy has only in-frame clones and leaves some out. In the table there are 35,000 to 45,000 clones, roughly four fifths of which are singletons. Per donor, a minimum of one pre-ART and a minimum of two post-ART PBMC samples were available. Clinicians in the United States treated all participants with HIV. The data originate from a study of long-term antiretroviral therapy in people with HIV. Study-wide results and caveats: ART adherence, viral resistance and therapy changes went undocumented. ART preceded a rise in diversity that nonetheless stayed lower than in transplant donor controls.

Germline V lookup: CDR1 SGHNT, CDR2 YENEEA. V was shortened by 5 bases and J by 3 bases, with 9 bases between the two germline ends. CDR3 length: 13 amino acids. The TCR sequence derives from a man younger than 35 with HIV. The material sequenced was unsorted PBMCs, taken 0.3 years after starting antiretroviral therapy. The V call is TRBV11-3, the J call TRBJ2-3; D ambiguous. Here the CDR3 reads CASSRRATDTQYF. DNA for the CDR3: TGTGCCAGCAGCCGAAGGGCTACAGATACGCAGTATTTT. The full variable domain, with the rest looked up from reference TRBV11-3 and TRBJ2-3, is EAGVVQSPRYKIIEKKQPVAFWCNPISGHNTLYWYLQNLGQGPELLIRYENEEAVDDSQLPKDRFSAERLKGVDSTLKIQPAELGDSAVYLCASSRRATDTQYFGPGTRLTVL.